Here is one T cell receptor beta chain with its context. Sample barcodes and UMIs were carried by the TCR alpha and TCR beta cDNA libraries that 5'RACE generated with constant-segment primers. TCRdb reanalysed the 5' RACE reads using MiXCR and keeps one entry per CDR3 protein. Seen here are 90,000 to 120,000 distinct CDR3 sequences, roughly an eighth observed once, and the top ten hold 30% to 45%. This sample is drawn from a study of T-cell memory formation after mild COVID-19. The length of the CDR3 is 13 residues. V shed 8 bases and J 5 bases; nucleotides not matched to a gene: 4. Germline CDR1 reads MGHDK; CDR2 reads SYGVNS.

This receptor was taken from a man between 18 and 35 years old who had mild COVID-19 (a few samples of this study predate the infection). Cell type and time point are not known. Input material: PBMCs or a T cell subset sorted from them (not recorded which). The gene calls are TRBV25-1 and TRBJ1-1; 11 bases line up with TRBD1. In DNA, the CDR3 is TGTGCCAGCGGACAGGGGGCTTGGACTGAAGCTTTCTTT. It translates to CASGQGAWTEAFF.